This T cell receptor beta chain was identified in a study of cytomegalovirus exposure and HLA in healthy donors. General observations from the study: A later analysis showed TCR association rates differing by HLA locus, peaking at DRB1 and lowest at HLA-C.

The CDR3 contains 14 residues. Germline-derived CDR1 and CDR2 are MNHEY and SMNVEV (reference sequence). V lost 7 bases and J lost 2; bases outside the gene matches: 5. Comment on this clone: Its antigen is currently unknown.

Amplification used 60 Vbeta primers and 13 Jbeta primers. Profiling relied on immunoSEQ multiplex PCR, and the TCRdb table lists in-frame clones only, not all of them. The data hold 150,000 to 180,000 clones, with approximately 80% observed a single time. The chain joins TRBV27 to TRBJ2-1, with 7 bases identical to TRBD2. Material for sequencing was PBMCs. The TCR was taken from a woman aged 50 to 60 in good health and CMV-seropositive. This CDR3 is CASKRGGTYNEQFF. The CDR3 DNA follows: TGTGCCAGCAAGCGCGGGGGAACCTACAATGAGCAGTTCTTC.